This T cell receptor beta chain was sequenced for a study of cytotoxic CD8 clonotypes in ibrutinib-treated CLL. Turning to the study itself: Partial responses numbered approximately 24 and complete responses 2; after a median around 72 months, roughly 15 stayed remitted and roughly twelve progressed. The response samples were taken once patients had been treated for a median of around eleven months, range 6 to 36.

Study findings and constraints: Private clonotypes, not public ones, expanded at ibrutinib response.

The length of the CDR3 is 14 residues. CDR1 is SGHNT, CDR2 YENEEA, per germline. V lost 7 bases, J lost 9 bases, and 10 bases stayed unmatched. Points on this clone: Its cognate antigen is unknown.

A 1 in 200,000 to 1 in 1 million T cell depth was the sequencing target. Profiled with immunoSEQ multiplex PCR; TCRdb holds only in-frame clones, not every one. The profile covers roughly 150,000 clones, with around nine tenths appearing a single time and around 2.7% taken by the ten largest. This TCR was recovered from a human donor with chronic lymphocytic leukemia. This rearrangement joins TRBV11-3 to TRBJ2-1, with TRBD2 matching 9 bases. Sequencing used PBMCs, obtained at disease progression, from a patient treated with ibrutinib. CDR3 region: CASNGLARYSEQFF. The CDR3 DNA follows: TGTGCCAGCAACGGACTAGCGAGATATAGTGAGCAGTTCTTC.